This T cell receptor beta chain originates from a study of shared clonotypes between healthy human individuals. Study information: Researchers drew samples from two women and three men aged 18 to 49.

Measured with immunoSEQ multiplex PCR; TCRdb has only the in-frame clones, and not every one. Of 2 million to 2.5 million clones listed, approximately 94% were seen once; the top ten hold approximately 0.37%. The TCR originated in a man between 18 and 29 years old in good health. Some clones in this sample may be carry-over from other donors' samples. Sequenced input: naive CD4+ T cells from PBMCs. The subset is: CD45RA+ positively selected.

The CDR3 DNA follows: TGTGCCAGCAGTGAGCAGGGGGCAGGTGGCTACACCTTC. It codes for CASSEQGAGGYTF. V usage is TRBV2 and J usage is TRBJ1-2, with 8 bases aligning to TRBD1. Germline V CDR1 and CDR2: SNHLY, FYNNEI. V was clipped by 3 bases and J by 7 bases; unmatched bases: 4. The CDR3 is 13 amino acids.